This TCR beta chain was found in a study of cytomegalovirus exposure and HLA in healthy donors. Study at large: Counted in an early data release were some 81 million unique TCRs from HLA-typed donors. Broader study findings: For most TCR beta V segments, an earlier analysis put the productive rate at about 87% or about 30% of the time.

PCR employed 60 Vbeta and 13 Jbeta primers. Data came from immunoSEQ multiplex PCR; TCRdb stores just in-frame clones and leaves some out. The profile shows around 110,000 clones, over 65% of them singletons. Donors likely had unrecorded immune exposures despite being nominally healthy when sampled. V gave up 2 bases and J gave up 4 bases; unmatched junction bases: 1. Germline V lookup: CDR1 MNHEY, CDR2 SVGAGI. The CDR3 consists of 15 residues. As regards this clone: Antigen specificity is unknown.

The sequenced material came from PBMCs. This receptor was taken from a woman in her forties in good health and CMV-seropositive. V gene TRBV6-5 combines with J gene TRBJ2-5; 13 bases map to TRBD2. CDR3 DNA: TGTGCCAGCAGTTACCGGACTAGCGGGAGAGAGACCCAGTACTTC. Translating it yields CASSYRTSGRETQYF.